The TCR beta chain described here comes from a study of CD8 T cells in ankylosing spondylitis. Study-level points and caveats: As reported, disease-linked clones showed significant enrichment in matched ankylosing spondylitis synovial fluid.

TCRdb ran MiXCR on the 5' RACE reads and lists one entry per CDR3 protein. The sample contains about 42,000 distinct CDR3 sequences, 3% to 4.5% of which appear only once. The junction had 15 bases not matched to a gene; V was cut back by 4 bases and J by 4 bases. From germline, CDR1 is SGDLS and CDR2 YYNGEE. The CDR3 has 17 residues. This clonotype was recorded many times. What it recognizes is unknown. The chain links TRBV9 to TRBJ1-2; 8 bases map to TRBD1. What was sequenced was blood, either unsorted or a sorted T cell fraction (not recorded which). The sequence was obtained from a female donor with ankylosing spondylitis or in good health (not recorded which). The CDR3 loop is CASSPRPGTGKAYGYTF. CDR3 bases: TGTGCCAGCAGCCCTCGTCCCGGGACAGGAAAGGCCTATGGCTACACCTTC.